Presented here are 21 T cell receptor beta chains from one specimen sequenced in a study of T cells in Graves' hyperthyroidism and ophthalmopathy. Amplification of TCR beta CDR3 regions used RNA as the template. The HTBI primer set served for first-round RT-PCR of the TCR CDR3. TCRdb called the multiplex PCR reads again in MiXCR, with one record for every CDR3 protein. Seen here are some 400,000 distinct CDR3 sequences, around 14% observed once, and the top ten hold approximately 9.9%. Sequencing was done on a sample of blood. The receptor source for this set is a woman between 55 and 75 years old with Graves' hyperthyroidism.

This clonotype was recorded at least ten times. The CDR3 protein is CASSFPDRSSYNSPLHF. CDR3 coding DNA: TGTGCCAGCAGTTTCCCGGACAGGAGCTCCTATAATTCACCCCTCCACTTT. The chain joins TRBV6-1 to TRBJ1-6; TRBD1 aligns across 7 bases. This CDR3 has 17 residues. The junction had 7 bases not matched to a gene; V was cut back by 5 bases and J by 0 bases. Per germline, CDR1 MNHNS and CDR2 SASEGT.

This clonotype was recorded many times. V usage is TRBV11-2 and J usage is TRBJ1-5; D is ambiguous. There are 13 residues in the CDR3. CDR1 is SGHAT and CDR2 is FQNNGV in the germline V gene. Trimming cost V 3 bases and J 4 bases, with 7 bases left between them. The CDR3: CASSFTGNQPQHF. CDR3 DNA sequence: TGTGCCAGCAGCTTTACCGGGAATCAGCCCCAGCATTTT.

In its sample, this clonotype was seen a few times. One junction end disagrees with the germline gene, perhaps due to a read error. This chain connects TRBV18 to TRBJ2-5, with a possible D match to TRBD2 (5 bases). The germline gives CDR1 KGHSH, CDR2 LQKENI. The CDR3 is 13 residues long. The CDR3 coding sequence is TGTGCCAGCTCACCAAACCCGGGAACAACTTCGGACTTC. As protein: CASSPNPGTTSDF.

By proportion, this clonotype is medium-sized. The V gene is TRBV20-1, the J gene TRBJ1-1; no definite D call. The germline CDR1 and CDR2 sequences are DFQATT and SNEGSKA (reference sequence). This CDR3 region has 13 residues. V lost 2 bases, J lost 0 bases, and 7 bases lay in between. The CDR3 sequence is CSARPSMNTEAFF. CDR3 bases: TGCAGTGCTAGACCGAGCATGAACACTGAAGCTTTCTTT.

This clonotype turned up a few times. This chain connects TRBV5-1 to TRBJ2-1; D is unclear. Germline CDR1 SGHRS, CDR2 YFSETQ. Between the trimmed V and J ends, which lost 4 bases and 1 base, there was a span of 9 bases. The CDR3 is 14 amino acids. In DNA form, the CDR3 reads TGCGCCAGCAGCCCGGGTTGGTCCTACAATGAGCAGTTCTTC. Translated: CASSPGWSYNEQFF.

This clonotype has ten or more counts. The rearrangement joins TRBV6-2 or TRBV6-3 to TRBJ1-2; the match to TRBD1 covers 7 bases. Trimming removed 2 bases from V and 2 bases from J; junction bases left unmatched: 5. This CDR3 has 15 residues. CDR1 and CDR2 from the germline V gene are MNHEY and SVGEGT. The CDR3 loop reads CASSYNRGLNYGYTF. CDR3 DNA sequence: TGTGCCAGCAGTTACAACAGGGGCCTAAACTATGGCTACACCTTC.

This clonotype appeared a single time. One end of the junction is discordant with germline, which a read error may explain. The chain is built from TRBV5-1 and TRBJ2-1; D is ambiguous. Germline V gene data show CDR1 as SGHRS and CDR2 as YFSETQ. The CDR3 contains 15 residues. The CDR3 here is CASTPEIRSYNEQFF. The CDR3 DNA reads as TGTGCCAGCACCCCGGAGATTAGGTCCTACAATGAGCAGTTCTTC.

The table lists this clonotype with many counts. The chain is built from TRBV20-1 and TRBJ2-3, with 8 bases that match TRBD2. The CDR3 length is 16 residues. The germline V gene has CDR1 DFQATT and CDR2 SNEGSKA (reference sequence). The trim removed 2 bases at V and 2 bases at J, leaving 9 bases unmatched. DNA for the CDR3: TGCAGTGCTAGACCAACTAGCGGAGGGCACACAGATACGCAGTATTTT. It specifies CSARPTSGGHTDTQYF.

This clonotype was counted a few times. The rearrangement links TRBV5-4 to TRBJ2-2; 12 nucleotides align to TRBD2. CDR3 length: 15 amino acids. With 4 bases clipped from V and 6 bases from J, the junction kept 4 bases outside the gene matches. Germline values: CDR1 SGHNT, CDR2 YYREEE (reference sequence). DNA for the CDR3: TGTGCCAGCAGCATGACTAGCGGGAGACCCGGGGAGCTGTTTTTT. Translating it yields CASSMTSGRPGELFF.

In this sample, this clonotype turned up many times. The rearrangement joins TRBV5-1 to TRBJ1-1; TRBD1 might be the D (6 bases). Germline CDR1 reads SGHRS; CDR2 reads YFSETQ. V was clipped by 0 bases and J by 4 bases, with 13 bases between them. This CDR3 has 15 residues. The CDR3 DNA reads TGCGCCAGCAGCTTGGGGTGGGGGGGGGCCACTGAAGCTTTCTTT. Protein: CASSLGWGGATEAFF.

This clonotype showed up many times. The chain combines TRBV18 with TRBJ2-7, with 8 bases matching TRBD1. V gave up 7 bases and J gave up 5 bases; unmatched junction bases: 10. CDR1 is KGHSH, CDR2 LQKENI, per germline. CDR3 size: 14 residues. The chain's CDR3 is CASFSRTGNHEQYF. The CDR3 coding sequence is TGTGCCAGCTTCAGCCGGACAGGGAATCACGAGCAGTACTTC.

As to this clonotype: Given a much more abundant clone one base away, this may be a read error. The chain couples TRBV18 to TRBJ1-2, with TRBD1 identical over 12 bases. The CDR3 totals 14 residues. Germline-derived CDR1 and CDR2 are KGHSH and LQKENI. The trim removed 5 bases at V and 8 bases at J, leaving 6 bases unmatched. CDR3 loop: CASSTGQGAAGYTF. The CDR3 DNA sequence: TGTGCCAGCTCAACGGGACAGGGGGCCGCCGGCTACACCTTC.

This clonotype was seen repeatedly, ten times or more. This chain uses TRBV12-3 or TRBV12-4 with TRBJ2-3, with TRBD2 identical over 12 bases. Unmatched junction bases numbered 11, after V lost 6 bases and J lost 4 bases. The CDR3 is 17 amino acids. In DNA form, the CDR3 reads TGTGCCAGCAGGCAGACTAGCGGGAGTCTAGGGGCAGATACGCAGTATTTT. This encodes CASRQTSGSLGADTQYF.

This clonotype was counted many times. The chain employs TRBV10-1 and TRBJ2-3; 14 bases agree with TRBD2. This CDR3 contains 16 residues. The trim removed 2 bases at V and 4 bases at J, leaving 2 bases unmatched. Germline V gene lookup returns CDR1 WNHNN and CDR2 SYGVQD (reference sequence). Written as DNA, the CDR3 is TGCGCCAGCAGTGAGGGGACTAGCGGGAGAGCAGATACGCAGTATTTT. Its protein product is CASSEGTSGRADTQYF.

Many counts were recorded for this clonotype. V is TRBV30 and J is TRBJ1-3; the D gene is possibly TRBD1 (6 bases). V was cut by 7 bases and J by 0 bases, with 13 bases left in between. CDR3 length: 14 amino acids. The germline V gene encodes CDR1 GTSNPN and CDR2 SVGIG (reference sequence). CDR3 nucleotide sequence: TGTGCCTCGGAGGGGGACTCCTCTGGAAACACCATATATTTT. Amino acid sequence: CASEGDSSGNTIYF.

The sample holds a few counts of this clonotype. This chain joins TRBV12-3 or TRBV12-4 and TRBJ2-2; TRBD1 aligns across 9 bases. CDR3 length equals 14 residues. V lost 6 bases to trimming and J lost 5 bases; unmatched junction nucleotides: 4. Here the CDR3 reads CASRKTGGTGELFF. The CDR3 DNA sequence: TGTGCCAGCAGGAAGACAGGGGGGACCGGGGAGCTGTTTTTT.

Only a few counts were recorded for this clonotype. This sequence joins TRBV12-3 or TRBV12-4 and TRBJ2-3, with a tentative D call TRBD2 (6 bases). This CDR3 has 14 residues. V dropped 0 bases and J dropped 5 bases, with 9 bases sitting between them. CDR3 DNA sequence: TGTGCCAGCAGTTTAGCTAGCGGTGAAGATACGCAGTATTTT. Residues: CASSLASGEDTQYF.

At least ten counts were recorded for this clonotype. This chain's CDR3 is CASSLALVGPTDTQYF. As DNA, the CDR3 is TGTGCCAGCAGTTTAGCACTAGTGGGCCCCACAGATACGCAGTATTTT. The genes are TRBV12-3 or TRBV12-4 and TRBJ2-3; weak D call: TRBD2 (5 bases). The CDR3 is made up of 16 amino acids. Trimming shortened V by 0 bases and J by 2 bases, and 12 bases separated the two germline ends.

This clonotype was recorded many times. The V call is TRBV9, the J call TRBJ2-7, with a tentative D call TRBD2 (6 bases). This CDR3 region has 14 residues. Looked up from germline, CDR1 is SGDLS and CDR2 is YYNGEE. Trimming cost V 2 bases and J 3 bases, with 12 bases left between them. The CDR3 DNA reads TGTGCCAGCAGCGTCGGGGGAACAGACTACGAGCAGTACTTC. Encoded protein: CASSVGGTDYEQYF.

This clonotype has ten or more counts. J is TRBJ2-5 and V is TRBV12-3 or TRBV12-4; perhaps TRBD2 as D (6 bases). The germline V and J ends were trimmed by 8 bases and 0 bases, with 10 bases remaining between them. The CDR3 runs 13 residues. CDR3 in DNA: TGTGCCAGCCAAACTAGCAACCAAGAGACCCAGTACTTC. It encodes CASQTSNQETQYF.

This sequence joins TRBV20-1 and TRBJ1-2, with TRBD1 identical over 7 bases. V lost 2 bases, J lost 4 bases, and 4 bases stayed unmatched. The germline V gene has CDR1 DFQATT and CDR2 SNEGSKA (reference sequence). This CDR3 has 13 residues. The CDR3 nucleotides read TGCAGTGCTAGATCCCCAGGGGGCTATGGCTACACCTTC. Translated, it gives CSARSPGGYGYTF.